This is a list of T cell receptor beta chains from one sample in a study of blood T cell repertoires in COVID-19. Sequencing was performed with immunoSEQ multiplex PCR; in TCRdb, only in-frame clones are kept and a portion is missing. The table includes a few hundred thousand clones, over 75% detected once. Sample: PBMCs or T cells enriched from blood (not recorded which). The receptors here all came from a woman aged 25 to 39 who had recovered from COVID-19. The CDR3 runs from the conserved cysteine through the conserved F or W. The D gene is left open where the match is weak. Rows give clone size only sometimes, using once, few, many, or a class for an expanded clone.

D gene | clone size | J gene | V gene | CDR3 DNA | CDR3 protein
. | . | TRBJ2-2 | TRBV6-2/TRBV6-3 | TGTGCCAGCAGTTACGTAGGCGGCGGGGAGCTGTTTTTT | CASSYVGGGELFF
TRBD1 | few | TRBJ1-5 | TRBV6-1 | TGTGCCAGCAGTGAAGCGCAGGGGGGATTGAATCAGCCCCAGCATTTT | CASSEAQGGLNQPQHF
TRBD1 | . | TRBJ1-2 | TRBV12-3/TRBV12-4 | TGTGCCAGCAGTTACACAGGGGACGGCTACACCTTC | CASSYTGDGYTF
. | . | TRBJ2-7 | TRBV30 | TGTGCCTGGTGGGGTAGGGGGTACTGGGACGAGCAGTACTTC | CAWWGRGYWDEQYF
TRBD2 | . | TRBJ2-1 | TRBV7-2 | TGTGCCAGCAGCTTAGATCCCGGGGGGGGGTACAATGAGCAGTTCTTC | CASSLDPGGGYNEQFF
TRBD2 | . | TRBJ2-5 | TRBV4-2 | TGTGCCAGCAGCCGAATAGCGGGAGGCCCCCGGCCTATCCAAGAGACCCAGTACTTC | CASSRIAGGPRPIQETQYF
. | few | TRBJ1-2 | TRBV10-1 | TGCGCCAGCAGAGACAGGACCACGCTCGGGGGCTACACCTTC | CASRDRTTLGGYTF
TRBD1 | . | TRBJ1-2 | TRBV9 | TGTGCCAGCAGCCAAGGGACAGGGGGCTTCTATGGCTACACCTTC | CASSQGTGGFYGYTF
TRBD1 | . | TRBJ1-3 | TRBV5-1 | TGCGCCAGCAGCTCAAGGACAGGAGGAAACACCATATATTTT | CASSSRTGGNTIYF
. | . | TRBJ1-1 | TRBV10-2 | TGCGCCAGCAGTGAGGGCCTTGAAGCTTTCTTT | CASSEGLEAFF
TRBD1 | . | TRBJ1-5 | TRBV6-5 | TGTGCCAGCAGCAGGGGGCGGCGCAATCAGCCCCAGCATTTT | CASSRGRRNQPQHF
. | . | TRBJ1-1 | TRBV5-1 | TGCGCCAGCAGCCCCTCCGGAGGGGCGGGGAACACTGAAGCTTTCTTT | CASSPSGGAGNTEAFF
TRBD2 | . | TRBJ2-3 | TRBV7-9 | TGTGCCAGCAGCGCCCTGGGACTAGCAGAGACTACGCAGTATTTT | CASSALGLAETTQYF
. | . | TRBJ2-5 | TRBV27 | TGTGCCAGCAGTACCGGTCCTTACCCCCCCCCATGGGAGACCCAGTACTTC | CASSTGPYPPPWETQYF
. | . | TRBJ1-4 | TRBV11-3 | TGTGCCAGCAGCGCCTATCTTGGAGCTAATGAAAAACTGTTTTTT | CASSAYLGANEKLFF
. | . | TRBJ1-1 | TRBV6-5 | TGTGCCAGCAGTTACTCGGGGACAAAGACTGAAGCTTTCTTT | CASSYSGTKTEAFF
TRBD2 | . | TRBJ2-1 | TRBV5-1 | TGCGCCAGCAGCTCGGGAGTAGCGGGAAGGGCTTATGAGCAGTTCTTC | CASSSGVAGRAYEQFF
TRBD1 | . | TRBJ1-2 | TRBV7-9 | TGTGCCAGCAGCGTCGGGACAGGTCGAGGCTACACCTTC | CASSVGTGRGYTF